This entry describes one TCR beta chain. This clonotype has a count of ten or more. Its target antigen remains unknown. Compared with germline, one end of the junction differs, possibly owing to a read error. This entry comes from a study of human T cells and chemical hapten exposure (dated by TCRdb to the early 2020s). With regard to the full study: The libraries were sequenced as a pool, and the TCR yield per sample differed mostly because of small variations in library volumes within the pool. The study tracked peripheral blood TCR repertoire changes in vivo during primary and secondary sensitization to the hapten diphenylcyclopropenone (DPC) in alopecia patients. Both TCR alpha and TCR beta chains were sequenced from each blood RNA sample.

Libraries were prepared through RACE. For sequencing, a NextSeq 500 was employed. During library preparation, unique molecular identifiers were attached to individual cDNA molecules so that TCRs could be counted quantitatively and reproducibly. Per the authors' processing: Samples had a median of roughly 99,000 TCRs, with a range from about 23,224 to 750,000. The Decombinator software suite was used to annotate the V, J and CDR3 of the TCR reads. Every sample was subsampled to the same number of TCRs (28,000) for the PS versus PT1 abundance plots. Expanded TCRs were defined as absent before sensitization and observed at least eight times at the 2-week time point. Using fastp at Q25 and MiXCR, TCRdb reprocessed the public reads and kept productive beta chains. Under each unique CDR3 protein, matching rows form one entry showing the most common genes and DNA. The V and J calls shown here were made by TCRdb, not taken from the authors' results. The sample includes under 90,000 distinct CDR3 sequences, with over 7% observed a single time. The ten largest make up over 1.5% of the sample.

The research as a whole found: The number of TCRs above 1 in 1000 frequency did not change with DPC sensitization; there was no evidence of global repertoire structure alterations. After repeated subsampling, the strength of the expansion versus patch-test correlation and the threshold at which it became significant changed.

In light of the paper, this sample's time point label describes: healthy volunteer bleed at 6 weeks. Total RNA was extracted from unfractionated whole blood that had been collected in Tempus Blood RNA tubes. As TCR sequencing controls, about five healthy volunteers were used, with blood taken at day 0, 2 weeks and 6 weeks. The CDR3 has 12 amino acids, counting the end cysteine and phenylalanine. Of all the DNA, just the CDR3 is kept, 36 bases in frame from base 1. In the germline V gene (reference sequence), CDR1 corresponds to SGHKS and CDR2 to YYEKEE. This TCR came from a male donor in good health. Some clones in this sample may be carry-over from other donors' samples. The rearranged chain carries TRBV5-5 and TRBJ2-7; a weak D assignment points to TRBD1 (5 bases agree). The sequencing input was whole blood. The CDR3 is CASSLVQGEENF. In nucleotides, the sequence is TGTGCCAGCAGCTTGGTCCAGGGTGAAGAAAACTTC.